The 20 T cell receptor beta chains below come from one sample, sequenced in a study of long-term antiretroviral therapy in people with HIV. A v3.0 immunoSEQ assay was performed at survey level. Clones were read by immunoSEQ multiplex PCR, and TCRdb kept only the in-frame ones, dropping some. The sample shows roughly 15,000 clones, 75% to 90% of them seen only once. The sample here was unsorted PBMCs, taken 3.2 years before starting antiretroviral therapy. The origin of the receptors is a man in his forties or fifties with HIV.

The chain is built from TRBV27 and TRBJ2-7, with 11 bases aligning to TRBD1. Trimming removed 10 bases from V and 4 bases from J; junction bases left unmatched: 3. The CDR3 loop spans 12 amino acids. Germline V CDR1 and CDR2: MNHEY, SMNVEV (reference sequence). CDR3 nucleotides: TGTGCCACCGGGACAGGGGGATACGAGCAGTACTTC. Its protein product is CATGTGGYEQYF.

This chain joins TRBV5-1 and TRBJ2-1, with D possibly called TRBD1 or TRBD2 (5 bases each). The CDR3 contains 17 residues. Trimming shortened V by 3 bases and J by 6 bases, and 22 bases separated the two germline ends. The germline V gene encodes CDR1 SGHRS and CDR2 YFSETQ. As DNA, the CDR3 is TGCGCCAGCAGCTCGAAACAACAGGTTGGGGCGGGCAATGAGCAGTTCTTC. This encodes CASSSKQQVGAGNEQFF.

The chain is built from TRBV7-2 and TRBJ2-7; D not certain. Trimming removed 4 bases from V and 3 bases from J, with 7 bases in between. The CDR3 sequence is 12 residues long. Germline V gene data show CDR1 as SGHTA and CDR2 as FQGNSA. CDR3 sequence: CASSSRSYEQYF. DNA for the CDR3: TGTGCCAGCAGCTCTAGAAGCTACGAGCAGTACTTC.

V gene TRBV6-9 combines with J gene TRBJ2-1; no clear D gene. V lost 7 bases, J lost 4 bases, and 11 bases lay in between. Germline CDR1 is MNHGY and CDR2 is SVAAGI. The CDR3 loop spans 13 amino acids. The CDR3 region is CASKKHCYNEQFF. The CDR3, as DNA: TGTGCCAGCAAGAAACACTGTTACAATGAGCAGTTCTTC.

The chain has TRBV13 and TRBJ2-3; the D gene is possibly TRBD2 (6 bases). The length of the CDR3 is 14 residues. With 7 bases removed from V and 1 base from J, the gap between germline ends came to 12 bases. Germline V gene lookup returns CDR1 PRHDT and CDR2 FYEKMQ (reference sequence). As DNA, the CDR3 is TGTGCCAGCAAGAGACTAGGAGGCACAGATACGCAGTATTTT. The encoded protein is CASKRLGGTDTQYF.

This chain joins TRBV10-3 and TRBJ2-7; D unclear. Germline CDR1 reads ENHRY; CDR2 reads SYGVKD. With 4 bases removed from V and 4 bases from J, the gap between germline ends came to 8 bases. This CDR3 region has 12 residues. The CDR3, as DNA: TGTGCCATCAGTGTCGACTTTTACGAGCAGTACTTC. Amino acid sequence: CAISVDFYEQYF.

The J gene is TRBJ1-2, the V gene TRBV5-6, with D possibly being TRBD1 (6 bases). The CDR3 length is 16 residues. CDR1 and CDR2 from the germline V gene are SGHDT and YYEEEE. With 5 bases removed from V and 1 base from J, the gap between germline ends came to 18 bases. The CDR3 DNA reads TGTGCCAGCAGGCCGGCAGGGGATATTGATAACTATGGCTACACCTTC. Its translation is CASRPAGDIDNYGYTF.

The chain is built from TRBV12-5 and TRBJ1-4; 7 bases map to TRBD1. The CDR3 is made up of 14 amino acids. J lost 5 bases, V lost 6 bases, and 6 bases had no gene match. From germline, CDR1 is LGHNT and CDR2 FRNRAP. This CDR3 reads CASGTGQTNEKLFF. The CDR3 bases are TGTGCTAGTGGAACGGGACAGACGAATGAAAAACTGTTTTTT.

The J gene is TRBJ1-6, the V gene TRBV5-1, with D maybe TRBD1 (6 bases). The CDR3 runs to 14 residues. Between the trimmed V and J ends, which lost 3 bases and 6 bases, there was a span of 10 bases. CDR1 SGHRS and CDR2 YFSETQ come from the germline V gene. CDR3 sequence: CASSSTGFNSPLHF. The DNA of the CDR3 is TGCGCCAGCAGCTCGACAGGTTTTAATTCACCCCTCCACTTT.

The CDR3 protein is CASSPPVDTEAFF. The CDR3 DNA sequence: TGTGCCAGCTCACCACCGGTGGACACTGAAGCTTTCTTT. This chain uses TRBV18 with TRBJ1-1; unclear D gene. The CDR3 is made up of 13 amino acids. V lost 0 bases, J lost 3 bases, and 5 bases lay in between. The germline V gene encodes CDR1 KGHSH and CDR2 LQKENI.

This chain uses TRBV12-5 with TRBJ1-5; the D gene is possibly TRBD1 (5 bases). Germline V CDR1 and CDR2: LGHNT, FRNRAP. Trimming left V 4 bases short and J 2 bases short, with 12 bases between. The CDR3 has 15 residues. In DNA form, the CDR3 reads TGTGCTAGTGGTTGGACGGGACTTGGCAATCAGCCCCAGCATTTT. It codes for CASGWTGLGNQPQHF.

The chain uses TRBV12-5 and TRBJ1-3, with 8 bases aligning to TRBD1. The CDR3 runs to 16 residues. J gave up 7 bases and V 0 bases, and 8 bases lay outside the gene matches. Germline CDR1 is LGHNT and CDR2 is FRNRAP. The CDR3 sequence: CASGLVPDRQGNTIYF. In nucleotides, the CDR3 is TGTGCTAGTGGTTTGGTACCAGATCGACAGGGGAACACCATATATTTT.

The chain joins TRBV7-3 to TRBJ2-2; D remains ambiguous. V dropped 1 base and J dropped 6 bases, with 6 bases sitting between them. The CDR3 length is 13 residues. The germline V gene encodes CDR1 SGHTA and CDR2 FQGTGA. This CDR3 reads CASSLIGPGELFF. Here the CDR3 DNA reads TGTGCCAGCAGCTTAATAGGACCCGGGGAGCTGTTTTTT.

The chain joins TRBV12-5 to TRBJ1-5; perhaps TRBD1 as D (6 bases). This CDR3 spans 16 amino acids. The ends were cut back, 2 bases at V and 6 bases at J, with 17 bases in the middle. Germline V gene sequence: CDR1 LGHNT, CDR2 FRNRAP. The CDR3 bases are TGTGCTAGTGGTTTGTCAGGTCAGGGGAGGGCTCAGCCCCAGCATTTT. This codes for CASGLSGQGRAQPQHF.

V and J are TRBV6-5 and TRBJ1-2, with 7 bases fitting TRBD1. The J segment lost 7 bases and the V segment lost 4 bases, leaving 15 bases of the junction unmatched. The germline V gene has CDR1 MNHEY and CDR2 SVGAGI. The CDR3 is 16 amino acids. This CDR3 is CASSWGEGQGVAGYTF. For the CDR3, the DNA is TGTGCCAGCAGTTGGGGGGAGGGGCAGGGGGTCGCTGGCTACACCTTC.

CDR3 nucleotides: TGCGCCAGCAGCCCGGGGGCGGCGGATGAAAAACTGTTTTTT. Its translation is CASSPGAADEKLFF. The J gene is TRBJ1-4, the V gene TRBV5-1; perhaps TRBD1 as D (6 bases). Trimming removed 4 bases from V and 6 bases from J, with 13 bases in between. CDR3 size: 14 residues. Germline CDR1 SGHRS, CDR2 YFSETQ.

This clone was found a few times. This rearrangement joins TRBV6-1 to TRBJ1-5; TRBD1 might be the D (6 bases). CDR3 size: 15 residues. V gave up 5 bases and J gave up 0 bases, with 11 bases separating them. Germline assignment: CDR1 MNHNS and CDR2 SASEGT. As DNA, the CDR3 is TGTGCCAGCAGTACAGGGTTGGTTAGCAATCAGCCCCAGCATTTT. It yields the protein CASSTGLVSNQPQHF.

The chain carries TRBV4-1 and TRBJ1-5; D gene ambiguous. CDR1 MGHRA and CDR2 YSYEKL come from the germline V gene. The CDR3 is 16 residues long. V gave up 0 bases and J gave up 9 bases, with 18 bases separating them. The CDR3 protein is CASSQDRDSRLGPQHF. The CDR3 DNA sequence: TGCGCCAGCAGCCAAGATCGCGACTCCCGTTTAGGGCCCCAGCATTTT.

This chain connects TRBV2 to TRBJ2-1, with D possibly TRBD2 on 5 matching bases. This CDR3 region has 15 residues. The germline gives CDR1 SNHLY, CDR2 FYNNEI. With 4 bases removed from V and 3 bases from J, the gap between germline ends came to 13 bases. CDR3 sequence reads: CASSVEGLRYNEQFF. CDR3 DNA: TGTGCCAGCAGTGTTGAGGGATTACGCTACAATGAGCAGTTCTTC.

This chain links TRBV9 with TRBJ2-7, with D possibly matching TRBD1 (5 bases). Between the trimmed V and J ends, which lost 3 bases and 1 base, there was a span of 17 bases. Germline V CDR1 and CDR2: SGDLS, YYNGEE. This CDR3 has 16 residues. This CDR3 is CASSAGDSTPSYEQYF. Written as DNA, the CDR3 is TGTGCCAGCAGCGCCGGTGACAGCACTCCTTCCTACGAGCAGTACTTC.